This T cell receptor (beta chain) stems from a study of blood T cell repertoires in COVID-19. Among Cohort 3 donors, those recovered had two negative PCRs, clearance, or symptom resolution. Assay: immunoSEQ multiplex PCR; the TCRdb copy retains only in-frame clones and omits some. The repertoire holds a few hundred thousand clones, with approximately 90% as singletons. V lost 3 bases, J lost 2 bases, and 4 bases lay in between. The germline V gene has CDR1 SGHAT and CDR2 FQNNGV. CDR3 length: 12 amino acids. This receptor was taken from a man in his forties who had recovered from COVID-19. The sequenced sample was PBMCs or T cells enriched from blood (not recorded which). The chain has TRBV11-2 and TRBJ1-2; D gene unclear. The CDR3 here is CASSFGNYGYTF. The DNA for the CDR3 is TGTGCCAGCAGCTTCGGGAACTATGGCTACACCTTC.